A selection of T cell receptor beta chains follows, all from one sample in a study of blood T cell repertoires in COVID-19. Data came from immunoSEQ multiplex PCR; TCRdb stores just in-frame clones and leaves some out. Of about 370,000 clones detected, 90% to 95% appear once; the ten largest clones hold 0.7% to 0.95%. The material sequenced was PBMCs or T cells enriched from blood (not recorded which). All receptors derive from a woman aged 40-49 years who had been exposed to COVID-19. Both conserved end residues are part of each CDR3. D genes are given only for firm matches. Clone size is stated in some rows and not others, as once, few, many or a class when expanded.

clone size	D gene	V gene	J gene	CDR3 DNA	CDR3 protein
-	TRBD2	TRBV30	TRBJ2-1	TGTGCCTGGACCCAAGCGGGGTCAACGGGGGAGCAGTTCTTC	CAWTQAGSTGEQFF
-	-	TRBV24-1	TRBJ2-1	TGTGCCACCAGTGACGCCCAGGTTAGCTCCTACAATGAGCAGTTCTTC	CATSDAQVSSYNEQFF
-	-	TRBV29-1	TRBJ2-1	TGCAGCGGATATAACAGGGGGGGGCGCCTCAATGAGCAGTTCTTC	CSGYNRGGRLNEQFF
-	-	TRBV12-3/TRBV12-4	TRBJ2-3	TGTGCCAGCAGCTACGCGGGGCCGCAGTATTTT	CASSYAGPQYF
-	TRBD1	TRBV19	TRBJ1-6	TGTGCCAGTTCGGACAGGGGGATGGTTTCACCCCTCCACTTT	CASSDRGMVSPLHF
-	TRBD1	TRBV19	TRBJ1-2	TGTGCCAGTAGTCACGGACAGGTCCTGCCCGCCTTCCCCCAATATGGCTACACCTTC	CASSHGQVLPAFPQYGYTF
-	TRBD1	TRBV19	TRBJ2-1	TGTGCCAGTAGTTCCCGGACAGGCGTCATCATAAGGGGGGAGCAGTTCTTC	CASSSRTGVIIRGEQFF
-	TRBD2	TRBV30	TRBJ2-7	TGTGCCTGGAGTGTAGGAGCGGGGCCATCCTACGAGCAGTACTTC	CAWSVGAGPSYEQYF
-	TRBD1	TRBV18	TRBJ2-1	TGTGCCAGCTCACTGAGAACAGGGGGCAGCAATGAGCAGTTCTTC	CASSLRTGGSNEQFF
-	-	TRBV7-2	TRBJ2-4	TGTGCCAGCAGCTCACAGGTCCACAAGCCAGGAAACATTCAGTACTTC	CASSSQVHKPGNIQYF
-	-	TRBV12-2	TRBJ1-2	TGTGCAAGTCGCTTAGGGGACAGGGGGCCTTCTGGCTACACCTTC	CASRLGDRGPSGYTF
-	-	TRBV5-8	TRBJ2-1	TGTGCCAGCAGCCCCACGGGGAGCTCCTACAATGAGCAGTTCTTC	CASSPTGSSYNEQFF
-	TRBD2	TRBV10-1	TRBJ2-1	TGCGCCAGCAGTCTGGGTGGACTAGCGGGAACCTACAATGAGCAGTTCTTC	CASSLGGLAGTYNEQFF
-	-	TRBV5-1	TRBJ1-1	TGCGCCAGCAGCTCAGAAACGGAAAGGAGGGACACTGAAGCTTTCTTT	CASSSETERRDTEAFF
-	-	TRBV14	TRBJ1-1	TGTGCCAGCAGCCAAGAGAGTAGCGCCGGCACTGAAGCTTTCTTT	CASSQESSAGTEAFF
-	-	TRBV7-2	TRBJ2-1	TGTGCCAGCAGCCAACAGGGCAGCTCCTACAATGAGCAGTTCTTC	CASSQQGSSYNEQFF
once	-	TRBV3-1/TRBV3-2	TRBJ1-6	TGTGCCAGCAGTCCCACCTTTAGCTCCTATAATTCACCCCTCCACTTT	CASSPTFSSYNSPLHF
few	TRBD2	TRBV6-6	TRBJ2-2	TGTGCCAGCAGCCGACGTAAACTAGCGGGGGTCGCCGGGGAGCTGTTTTTT	CASSRRKLAGVAGELFF
-	-	TRBV19	TRBJ1-5	TGTGCCAGTAGGTTCGGGGGTGAGCAGCCCCAGCATTTT	CASRFGGEQPQHF
-	-	TRBV7-9	TRBJ2-7	TGTGCCAGCAGCTTAGTCGGAGTTCTCAACGAGCAGTACTTC	CASSLVGVLNEQYF
-	TRBD1	TRBV7-7	TRBJ2-3	TGTGCTAGCAGCTTTACCGGGACAGGGCGCCGCACAGATACGCAGTATTTT	CASSFTGTGRRTDTQYF
-	-	TRBV7-9	TRBJ2-7	TGTGCCAGCAGCTTATCGGCTCTGAGGAACGAGCAGTACTTC	CASSLSALRNEQYF
-	TRBD2	TRBV30	TRBJ2-1	TGTGCCTGTAGCGGGGGGCCCCACAATGAGCAGTTCTTC	CACSGGPHNEQFF
-	-	TRBV7-9	TRBJ1-4	TGTGCCAGCAGCTTAGAACAGTATAATGAAAAACTGTTTTTT	CASSLEQYNEKLFF
-	TRBD1	TRBV11-3	TRBJ2-7	TGTGCCAGCAGCTTAGTGGGGACAGAAAAGGGCGAGCAGTACTTC	CASSLVGTEKGEQYF
-	-	TRBV5-6	TRBJ2-5	TGTGCCAGCAGCTTGGGGGGTCAGGGTGGCGAGACCCAGTACTTC	CASSLGGQGGETQYF
-	TRBD1	TRBV6-1	TRBJ2-1	TGTGCCAGCAGTGAGTTTGACAGGGGGTTATACAATGAGCAGTTCTTC	CASSEFDRGLYNEQFF
-	TRBD1	TRBV14	TRBJ1-1	TGTGCCAGCAGCCTAACGGGGACAGTTTGGGCTTTCTTT	CASSLTGTVWAFF
-	-	TRBV24-1	TRBJ1-2	TGTGCCACCAGTGATTCGGACAGCTATGGCTACACCTTC	CATSDSDSYGYTF
-	-	TRBV7-6	TRBJ1-5	TGTGCCAGCAGCCGGACTGTTCTCAATCAGCCCCAGCATTTT	CASSRTVLNQPQHF
-	-	TRBV19	TRBJ2-2	TGTGCCAGTAGTCCACAGGGTTGGAACACCGGGGAGCTGTTTTTT	CASSPQGWNTGELFF
-	-	TRBV12-3/TRBV12-4	TRBJ1-1	TGTGCCAGCAGCCCCGGACAGACTGAAGCTTTCTTT	CASSPGQTEAFF
-	-	TRBV7-9	TRBJ2-1	TGTGCCAGCAGCTTAAGTGGTGGTCAGGGGGGCTATGAGCAGTTCTTC	CASSLSGGQGGYEQFF
-	TRBD2	TRBV27	TRBJ2-2	TGTGCCAGCAGTTCGGGACTAGCGGGAGGGTGGAACACCGGGGAGCTGTTTTTT	CASSSGLAGGWNTGELFF
-	-	TRBV6-5	TRBJ1-1	TGTGCCAGCAGTTACCTCCAGGCCGTGAACACTGAAGCTTTCTTT	CASSYLQAVNTEAFF
-	-	TRBV25-1	TRBJ2-7	TGTGCCAGCAGTGATCCTCGGTGGCCAACCCTAGCCTACGAGCAGTACTTC	CASSDPRWPTLAYEQYF
-	-	TRBV7-9	TRBJ2-7	TGTGCCAGCAGCCCAGAAGGGGGCGAGCAGTACTTC	CASSPEGGEQYF
-	TRBD2	TRBV7-2	TRBJ2-1	TGTGCCAGCAGCTCCTCCTCTAGCGGCTACAATGAGCAGTTCTTC	CASSSSSSGYNEQFF
-	-	TRBV5-5	TRBJ1-4	TGTGCCAGCAGCTTGGGAGACGGCGCGGCTAATGAAAAACTGTTTTTT	CASSLGDGAANEKLFF
-	-	TRBV4-1	TRBJ2-4	TGCGCCAGCAGCCAAGAGGGTCGCGGAGCTACTCTAAACATTCAGTACTTC	CASSQEGRGATLNIQYF
-	TRBD2	TRBV30	TRBJ2-1	TGTGCCTGGAGTAGACTAGCGGGAGTTTTGAACAATGAGCAGTTCTTC	CAWSRLAGVLNNEQFF
few	-	TRBV3-1/TRBV3-2	TRBJ1-2	TGTGCCAGCAGCCCGGAACGAGGGGGGGGGCAATTACAAGTATATGGCTACACCTTC	CASSPERGGGQLQVYGYTF
-	-	TRBV19	TRBJ2-1	TGTGCCAGTAGTATAGACCAGGGCCTTTCCTACAATGAGCAGTTCTTC	CASSIDQGLSYNEQFF
-	TRBD1	TRBV5-6	TRBJ1-3	TGTGCCAGCAGCATGGGGGACAGTTCCCCTGGAAACACCATATATTTT	CASSMGDSSPGNTIYF
-	TRBD1	TRBV3-1/TRBV3-2	TRBJ1-2	TGTGCCAGCAGCCGGGGACAGGGAAACTATGGCTACACCTTC	CASSRGQGNYGYTF
once	TRBD1	TRBV5-1	TRBJ2-7	TGCGCCAGCAGCTTGGCCTTCCGGGACAGGCAGTACTTC	CASSLAFRDRQYF
-	TRBD1	TRBV5-1	TRBJ1-2	TGCGCCAGCAGCTTGGAGATGATGGCAGGGGGCGATGGCTACACCTTC	CASSLEMMAGGDGYTF
-	TRBD1	TRBV2	TRBJ1-5	TGTGCCAGCAGGGCAGGACAGGGGGGAGGGTACGGCAATCAGCCCCAGCATTTT	CASRAGQGGGYGNQPQHF
-	-	TRBV7-3	TRBJ2-3	TGTGCCAGCAGCTATTCTATCACAGATACGCAGTATTTT	CASSYSITDTQYF
few	-	TRBV7-9	TRBJ1-2	TGTGCCAGCAGCTTCAGGGAACACTATGGCTACACCTTC	CASSFREHYGYTF
-	-	TRBV3-1/TRBV3-2	TRBJ1-4	TGTGCCAGCAGCCCGCGACAGGTGTCTGTGCGTAATGAAAAACTGTTTTTT	CASSPRQVSVRNEKLFF
-	TRBD1	TRBV7-6	TRBJ1-2	TGTGCCAGCAGCTTGGGGACAGGGGTGGGAGGCTATGGCTACACCTTC	CASSLGTGVGGYGYTF
once	TRBD1	TRBV3-1/TRBV3-2	TRBJ2-7	TGTGCCAGCAGCCAGCGTAGACAGGGGGCAGACGAGCAGTACTTC	CASSQRRQGADEQYF
-	TRBD1	TRBV25-1	TRBJ1-2	TGTGCCAGCAGTGATCCAAGGACAGGGGACGGCTATGGCTACACCTTC	CASSDPRTGDGYGYTF
-	TRBD1	TRBV30	TRBJ1-6	TGTGCCTGGAGTGTACGGCGACAGGGGCCTAGCTCCTATAATTCACCCCTCCACTTT	CAWSVRRQGPSSYNSPLHF
few	TRBD1	TRBV3-1/TRBV3-2	TRBJ2-7	TGTGCCAGCAGCCCAAAATTTAGGGGGCGAGAGCAGTACTTC	CASSPKFRGREQYF
-	-	TRBV12-3/TRBV12-4	TRBJ1-2	TGTGCCAGCAGCCCTTCTGCGGGCTATGGCTACACCTTC	CASSPSAGYGYTF
few	TRBD2	TRBV30	TRBJ2-7	TGTGCCTGGAGTGTCCCGTCTCGGGGGGCCTACGAGCAGTACTTC	CAWSVPSRGAYEQYF
-	TRBD2	TRBV7-3	TRBJ2-5	TGTGCCAGCAGCCGCGGACTAGCGGGGGGCGAGACCCAGTACTTC	CASSRGLAGGETQYF